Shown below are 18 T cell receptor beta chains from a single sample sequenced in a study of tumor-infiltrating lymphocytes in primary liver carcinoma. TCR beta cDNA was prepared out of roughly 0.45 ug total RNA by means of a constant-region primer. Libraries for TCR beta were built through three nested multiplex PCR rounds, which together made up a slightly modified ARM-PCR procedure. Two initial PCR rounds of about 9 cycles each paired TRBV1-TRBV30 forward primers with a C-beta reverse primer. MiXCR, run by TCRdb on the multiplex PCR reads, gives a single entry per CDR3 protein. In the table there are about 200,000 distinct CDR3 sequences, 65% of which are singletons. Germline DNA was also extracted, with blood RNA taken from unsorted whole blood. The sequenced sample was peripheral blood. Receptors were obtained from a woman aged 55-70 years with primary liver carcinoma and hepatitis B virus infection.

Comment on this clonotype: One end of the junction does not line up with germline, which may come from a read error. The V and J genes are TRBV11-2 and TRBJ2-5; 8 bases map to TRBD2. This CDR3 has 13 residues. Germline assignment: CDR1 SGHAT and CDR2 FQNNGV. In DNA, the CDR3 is TGTGCCAGCAGCTCAGCGGGAGCGGGGACCCTGTACTTC. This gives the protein CASSSAGAGTLYF.

Here the CDR3 reads CASLDRSGGGKLFF. The CDR3 DNA follows: TGTGCCAGCCTTGACAGGTCAGGGGGTGGAAAACTGTTTTTT. The chain carries TRBV28 and TRBJ1-4, with TRBD1 identical over 7 bases. The germline CDR1 and CDR2 sequences are MDHEN and SYDVKM. Trimming cost V 8 bases and J 10 bases; bases outside gene matches: 13. The CDR3 loop spans 14 amino acids.

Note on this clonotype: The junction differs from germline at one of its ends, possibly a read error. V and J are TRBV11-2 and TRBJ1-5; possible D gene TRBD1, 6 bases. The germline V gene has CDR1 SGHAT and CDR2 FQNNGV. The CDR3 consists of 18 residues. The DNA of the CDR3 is TGTGCCAACAGCTTAGTGTTCCAGGGGAGAGGTAGCAATCAGCCACAGCATTTT. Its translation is CANSLVFQGRGSNQPQHF.

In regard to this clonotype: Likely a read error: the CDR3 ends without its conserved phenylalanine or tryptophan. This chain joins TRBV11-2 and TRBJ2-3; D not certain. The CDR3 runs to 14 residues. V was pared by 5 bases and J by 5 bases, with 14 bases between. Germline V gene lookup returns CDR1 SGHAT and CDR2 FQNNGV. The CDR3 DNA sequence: TGTGCCAGCAGCCCCGGATTACCCATAGATACGCAGTATCTT. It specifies CASSPGLPIDTQYL.

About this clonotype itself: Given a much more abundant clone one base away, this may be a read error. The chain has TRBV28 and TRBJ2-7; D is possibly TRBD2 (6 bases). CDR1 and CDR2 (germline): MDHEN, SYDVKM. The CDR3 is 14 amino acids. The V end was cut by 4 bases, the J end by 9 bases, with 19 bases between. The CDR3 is CASSSRDSPWWQYF. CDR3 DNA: TGTGCCAGCAGTTCCCGGGACTCGCCCTGGTGGCAGTACTTC.

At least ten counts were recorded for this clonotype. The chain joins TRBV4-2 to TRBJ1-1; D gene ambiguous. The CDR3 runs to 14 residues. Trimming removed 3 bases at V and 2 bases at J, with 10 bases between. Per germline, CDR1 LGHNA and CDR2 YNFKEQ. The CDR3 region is CASSQQLFNTEAFF. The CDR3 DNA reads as TGTGCCAGCAGCCAGCAGTTATTCAACACTGAAGCTTTCTTT.

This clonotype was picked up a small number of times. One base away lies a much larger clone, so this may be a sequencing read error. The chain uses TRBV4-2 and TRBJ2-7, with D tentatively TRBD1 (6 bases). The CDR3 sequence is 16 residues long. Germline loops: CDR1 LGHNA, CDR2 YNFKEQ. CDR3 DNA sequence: TGTGCCAGCAGCCAAGATGGAGGACAGATTTCCTACGAGCGGTACTTC. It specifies CASSQDGGQISYERYF.

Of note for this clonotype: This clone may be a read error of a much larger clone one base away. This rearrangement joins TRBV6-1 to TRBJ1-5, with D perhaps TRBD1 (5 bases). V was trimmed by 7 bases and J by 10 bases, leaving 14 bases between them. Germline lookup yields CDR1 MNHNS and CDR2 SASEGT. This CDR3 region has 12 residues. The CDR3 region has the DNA TGTGCCAGCATGGGACTCGAGTACCCCCAGCATTTT. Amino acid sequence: CASMGLEYPQHF.

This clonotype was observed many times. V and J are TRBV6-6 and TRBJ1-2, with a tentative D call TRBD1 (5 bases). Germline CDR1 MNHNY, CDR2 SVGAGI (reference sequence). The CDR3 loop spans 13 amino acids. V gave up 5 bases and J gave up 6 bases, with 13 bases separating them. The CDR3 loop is CASSTGGGDGYTF. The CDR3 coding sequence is TGTGCCAGCAGTACGGGGGGTGGGGATGGCTACACCTTC.

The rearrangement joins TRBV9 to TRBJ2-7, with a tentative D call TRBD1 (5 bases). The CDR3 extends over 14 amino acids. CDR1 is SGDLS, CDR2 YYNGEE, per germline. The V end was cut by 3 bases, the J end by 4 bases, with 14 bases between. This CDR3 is CASSAARQPYEQYF. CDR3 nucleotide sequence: TGTGCCAGCAGCGCGGCAAGACAGCCATACGAGCAGTACTTC. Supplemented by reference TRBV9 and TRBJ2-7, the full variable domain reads DSGVTQTPKHLITATGQRVTLRCSPRSGDLSVYWYQQSLDQGLQFLIQYYNGEERAKGNILERFSAQQFPDLHSELNLSSLELGDSALYFCASSAARQPYEQYFGPGTRLTVT.

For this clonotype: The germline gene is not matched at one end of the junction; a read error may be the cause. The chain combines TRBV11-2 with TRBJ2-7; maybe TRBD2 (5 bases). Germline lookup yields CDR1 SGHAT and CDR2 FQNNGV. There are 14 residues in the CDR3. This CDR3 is CASILEGGRYEQYF. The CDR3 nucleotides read TGTGCCAGCATCTTAGAAGGAGGACGCTACGAGCAGTACTTC.

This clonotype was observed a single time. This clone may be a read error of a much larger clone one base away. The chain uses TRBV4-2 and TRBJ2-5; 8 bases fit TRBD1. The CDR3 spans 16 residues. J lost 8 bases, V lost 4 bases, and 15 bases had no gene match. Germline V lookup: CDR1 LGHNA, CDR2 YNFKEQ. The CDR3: CASSRDSRGRVGTQYF. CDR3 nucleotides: TGTGCCAGCAGCCGAGATTCCAGGGGGCGGGTAGGAACCCAGTACTTC.

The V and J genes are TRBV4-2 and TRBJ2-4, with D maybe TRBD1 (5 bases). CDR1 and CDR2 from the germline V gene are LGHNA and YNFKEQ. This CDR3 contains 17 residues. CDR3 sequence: CVISQVSRTTSKNIQYF. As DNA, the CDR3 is TGTGTCATCAGCCAAGTATCTCGGACAACGAGCAAAAACATTCAGTACTTC.

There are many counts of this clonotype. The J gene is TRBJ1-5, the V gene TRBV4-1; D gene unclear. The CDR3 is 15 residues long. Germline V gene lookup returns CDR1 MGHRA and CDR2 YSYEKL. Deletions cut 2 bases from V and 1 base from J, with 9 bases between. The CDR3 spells CASSQRDGSNQPQHF. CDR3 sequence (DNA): TGCGCCAGCAGCCAACGAGACGGGAGCAATCAGCCCCAGCATTTT.

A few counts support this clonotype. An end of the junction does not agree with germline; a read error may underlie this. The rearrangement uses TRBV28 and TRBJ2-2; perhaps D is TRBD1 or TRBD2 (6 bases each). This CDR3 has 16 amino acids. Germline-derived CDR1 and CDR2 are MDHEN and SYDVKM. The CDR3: CASSLRGASNTGEPFF. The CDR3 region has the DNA TGTGCCAGCAGTTTAAGGGGGGCGTCCAACACCGGGGAGCCGTTTTTT.

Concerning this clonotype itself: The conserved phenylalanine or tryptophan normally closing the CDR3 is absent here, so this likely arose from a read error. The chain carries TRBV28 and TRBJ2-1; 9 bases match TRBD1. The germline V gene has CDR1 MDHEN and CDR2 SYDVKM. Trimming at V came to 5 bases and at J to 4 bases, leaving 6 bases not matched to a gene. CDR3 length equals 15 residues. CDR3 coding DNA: TGTGCCAGCAGTACCCCCGGGACAGGGTACAATGAGCAGTTCTTA. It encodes CASSTPGTGYNEQFL.

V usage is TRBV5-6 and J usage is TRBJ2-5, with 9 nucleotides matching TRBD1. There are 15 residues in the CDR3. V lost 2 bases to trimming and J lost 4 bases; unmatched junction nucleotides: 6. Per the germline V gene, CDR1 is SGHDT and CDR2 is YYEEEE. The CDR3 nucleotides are TGTGCCAGCAGCTTCTTACAGGGGGCGAGAGAGACCCAGTACTTC. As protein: CASSFLQGARETQYF.

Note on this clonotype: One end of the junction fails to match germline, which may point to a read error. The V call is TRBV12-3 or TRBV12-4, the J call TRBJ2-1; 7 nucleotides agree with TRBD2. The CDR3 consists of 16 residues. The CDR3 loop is CVSSRWGGSGNNEQFF. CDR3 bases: TGTGTCAGCAGTCGATGGGGGGGTAGCGGAAACAATGAGCAGTTCTTC.